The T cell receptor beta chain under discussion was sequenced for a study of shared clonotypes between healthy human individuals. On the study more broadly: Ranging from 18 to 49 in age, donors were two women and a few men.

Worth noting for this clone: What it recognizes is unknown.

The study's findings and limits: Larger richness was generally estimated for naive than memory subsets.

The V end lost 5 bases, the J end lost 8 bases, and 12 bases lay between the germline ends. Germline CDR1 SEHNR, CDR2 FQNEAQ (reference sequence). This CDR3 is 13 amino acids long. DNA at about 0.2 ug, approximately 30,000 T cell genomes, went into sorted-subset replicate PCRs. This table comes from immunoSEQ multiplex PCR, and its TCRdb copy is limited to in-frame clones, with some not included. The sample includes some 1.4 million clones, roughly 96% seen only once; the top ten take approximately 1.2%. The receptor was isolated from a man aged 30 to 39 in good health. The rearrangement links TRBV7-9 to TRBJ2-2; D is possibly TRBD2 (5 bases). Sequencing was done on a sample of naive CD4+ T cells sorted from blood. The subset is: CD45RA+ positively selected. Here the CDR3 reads CASSPEGRGELFF. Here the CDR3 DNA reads TGTGCCAGCAGCCCAGAGGGTAGGGGGGAGCTGTTTTTT.